The rows below give T cell receptor beta chains drawn from one sample of a study of CD4 T cells in relation to SARS-CoV-2 and coronaviruses. These receptors are not linked to any known antigen. Libraries were prepared by immunoSEQ multiplex PCR; TCRdb keeps only in-frame clonotypes and omits some of them. The sample lists under 25,000 clones, about four fifths occurring once. The sequencing input was CD4+ T cells from PBMCs, cultured in vitro. Receptor source: a human donor in good health. Each CDR3 is given with its conserved first and last residue. The order of the fields is D gene, V gene, clone size, J gene, CDR3 DNA, CDR3 protein. A D gene is named only where the DNA matches it firmly. Part of the rows lack a size; the others show once, few, many or a class for expanded clones.

TRBD1	TRBV2	-	TRBJ1-2	TGTGCCAGCAGTGTGGGACAGGGGGGTGGCTACACCTTC	CASSVGQGGGYTF
TRBD2	TRBV5-1	-	TRBJ2-2	TGCGCCAGCAGCTTATCGGGAGGGCCGGGGACCGGGGAGCTGTTTTTT	CASSLSGGPGTGELFF
TRBD2	TRBV5-1	few	TRBJ2-3	TGCGCCAGCAGCTATGGGACTAGCGGGATTCATACGCAGTATTTT	CASSYGTSGIHTQYF
-	TRBV7-9	-	TRBJ2-7	TGTGCCAGCAGCCCGCAGGCTAGCGCTTCCTACGAGCAGTACTTC	CASSPQASASYEQYF
-	TRBV7-3	-	TRBJ2-1	TGTGCCAGCAGCCCCCAGGCTAGCTCCTACAATGAGCAGTTCTTC	CASSPQASSYNEQFF
TRBD1	TRBV7-9	-	TRBJ1-1	TGTGCCAGCAGCTGGGACAGTCGGTTGAACACTGAAGCTTTCTTT	CASSWDSRLNTEAFF
-	TRBV5-1	-	TRBJ2-6	TGCGCCAGCAGCTTGATGTTGGGGTTGGGTGGGGCCAACGTCCTGACTTTC	CASSLMLGLGGANVLTF
-	TRBV5-6	once	TRBJ2-5	TGTGCCAGCAGCTCTCAGGGGTACCAAGAGACCCAGTACTTC	CASSSQGYQETQYF
TRBD1	TRBV19	-	TRBJ2-2	TGTGCCAGTAGTATGAGACAGGGGGACACCGGGGAGCTGTTTTTT	CASSMRQGDTGELFF
-	TRBV27	-	TRBJ2-7	TGTGCCAGCTCAGCCCAGCGGGCCCTGTACTTC	CASSAQRALYF
-	TRBV28	-	TRBJ1-2	TGTGCCAGCAGTTCTTTACAGGCTACTAGAACCTTC	CASSSLQATRTF
TRBD1	TRBV2	-	TRBJ2-3	TGTGCCAGCAGTGGACAGGGGACAGATACGCAGTATTTT	CASSGQGTDTQYF
TRBD1	TRBV24-1	-	TRBJ2-5	TGTGCCACCAGTCCAACGGGACAGGGGCAAGAGACCCAGTACTTC	CATSPTGQGQETQYF
TRBD2	TRBV5-1	-	TRBJ2-5	TGCGCCAGCAGCTCAAATAGCGGGAGCTATGAGACCCAGTACTTC	CASSSNSGSYETQYF
TRBD1	TRBV12-3/TRBV12-4	once	TRBJ1-1	TGTGCCAGCAGAACCGAACAGGGGGCAGCTTTCTTT	CASRTEQGAAFF
-	TRBV18	-	TRBJ2-7	TGTGCCAGCTCACCAAATTACGGTCTCACCTCCTACGAGCAGTACTTC	CASSPNYGLTSYEQYF
-	TRBV6-5	-	TRBJ2-5	TGTGCCAGCCGCCTAAGGGGCCAAGAGACCCAGTACTTC	CASRLRGQETQYF